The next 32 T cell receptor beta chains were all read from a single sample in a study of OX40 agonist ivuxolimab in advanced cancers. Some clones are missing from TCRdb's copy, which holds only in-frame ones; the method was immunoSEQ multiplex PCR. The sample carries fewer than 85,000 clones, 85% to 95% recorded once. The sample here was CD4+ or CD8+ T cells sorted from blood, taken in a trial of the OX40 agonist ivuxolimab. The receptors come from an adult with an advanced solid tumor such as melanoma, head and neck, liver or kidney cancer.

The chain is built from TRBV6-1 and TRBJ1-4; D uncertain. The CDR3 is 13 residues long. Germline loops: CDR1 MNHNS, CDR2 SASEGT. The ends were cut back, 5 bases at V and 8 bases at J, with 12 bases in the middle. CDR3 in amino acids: CASSLRELEKLFF. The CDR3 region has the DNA TGTGCCAGCAGTCTCCGGGAATTGGAAAAACTGTTTTTT.

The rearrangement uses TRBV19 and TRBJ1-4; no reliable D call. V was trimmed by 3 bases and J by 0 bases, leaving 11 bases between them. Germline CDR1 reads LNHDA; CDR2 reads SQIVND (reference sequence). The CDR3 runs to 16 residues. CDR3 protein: CASSIQGRTTNEKLFF. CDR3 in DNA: TGTGCCAGTAGTATTCAAGGGCGGACAACTAATGAAAAACTGTTTTTT.

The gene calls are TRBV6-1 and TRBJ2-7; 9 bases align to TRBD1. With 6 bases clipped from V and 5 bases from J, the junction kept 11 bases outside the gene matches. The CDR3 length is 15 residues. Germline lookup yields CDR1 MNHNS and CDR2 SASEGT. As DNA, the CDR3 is TGTGCCAGCAGACGTAACCGGGACAGGGCCAACGAGCAGTACTTC. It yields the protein CASRRNRDRANEQYF.

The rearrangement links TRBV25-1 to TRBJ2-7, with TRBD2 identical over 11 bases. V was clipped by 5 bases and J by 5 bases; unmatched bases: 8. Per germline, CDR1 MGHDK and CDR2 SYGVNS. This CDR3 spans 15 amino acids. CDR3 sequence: CASSSRTSGFNEQYF. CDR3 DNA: TGTGCCAGCAGTTCCCGGACTAGCGGGTTCAACGAGCAGTACTTC.

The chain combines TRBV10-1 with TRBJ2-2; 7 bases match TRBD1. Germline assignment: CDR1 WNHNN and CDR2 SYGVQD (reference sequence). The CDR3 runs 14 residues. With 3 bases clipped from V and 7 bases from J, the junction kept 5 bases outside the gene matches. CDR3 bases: TGCGCCAGCAGTGAAAACAGGGGAATCGGGGAGCTGTTTTTT. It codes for CASSENRGIGELFF.

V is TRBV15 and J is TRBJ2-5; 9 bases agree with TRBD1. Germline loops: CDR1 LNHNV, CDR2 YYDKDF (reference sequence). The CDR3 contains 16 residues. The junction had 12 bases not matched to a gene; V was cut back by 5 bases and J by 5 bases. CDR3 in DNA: TGTGCCACCAGCTTCCCACCTGGGACAGGGAGGGAGACCCAGTACTTC. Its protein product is CATSFPPGTGRETQYF.

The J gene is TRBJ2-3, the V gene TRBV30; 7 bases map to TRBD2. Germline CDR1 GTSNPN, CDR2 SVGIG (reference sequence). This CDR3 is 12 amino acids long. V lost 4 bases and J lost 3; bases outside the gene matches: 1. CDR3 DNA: TGTGCCTGGAATAGCGGGACAGATACGCAGTATTTT. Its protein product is CAWNSGTDTQYF.

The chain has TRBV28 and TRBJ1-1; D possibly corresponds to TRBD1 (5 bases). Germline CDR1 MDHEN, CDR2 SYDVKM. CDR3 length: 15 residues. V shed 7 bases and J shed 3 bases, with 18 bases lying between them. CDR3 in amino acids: CASTTSAGRYTEAFF. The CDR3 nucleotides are TGTGCCAGCACCACAAGCGCGGGACGCTACACTGAAGCTTTCTTT.

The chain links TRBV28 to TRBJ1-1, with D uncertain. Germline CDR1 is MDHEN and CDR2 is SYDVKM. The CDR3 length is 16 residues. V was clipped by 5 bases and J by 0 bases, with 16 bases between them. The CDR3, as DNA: TGTGCCAGCAGTCCCACAGAGTTAAAAATGAACACTGAAGCTTTCTTT. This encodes CASSPTELKMNTEAFF.

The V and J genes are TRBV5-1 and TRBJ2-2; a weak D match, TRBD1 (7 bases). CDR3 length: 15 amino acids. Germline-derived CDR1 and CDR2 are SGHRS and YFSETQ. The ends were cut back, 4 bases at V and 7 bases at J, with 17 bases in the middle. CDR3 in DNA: TGCGCCAGCAGCCCGGAGGGGGCTGTTGTCGGGGAGCTGTTTTTT. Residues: CASSPEGAVVGELFF. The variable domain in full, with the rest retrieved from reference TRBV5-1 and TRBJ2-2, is KAGVTQTPRYLIKTRGQQVTLSCSPISGHRSVSWYQQTPGQGLQFLFEYFSETQRNKGNFPGRFSGRQFSNSRSEMNVSTLELGDSALYLCASSPEGAVVGELFFGEGSRLTVL.

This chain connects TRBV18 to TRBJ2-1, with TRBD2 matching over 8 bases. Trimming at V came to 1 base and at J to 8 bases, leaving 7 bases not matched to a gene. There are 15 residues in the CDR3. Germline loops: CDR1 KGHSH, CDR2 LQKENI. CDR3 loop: CASSPLAGQRDEQFF. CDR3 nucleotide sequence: TGTGCCAGCTCACCACTAGCGGGACAACGGGATGAGCAGTTCTTC.

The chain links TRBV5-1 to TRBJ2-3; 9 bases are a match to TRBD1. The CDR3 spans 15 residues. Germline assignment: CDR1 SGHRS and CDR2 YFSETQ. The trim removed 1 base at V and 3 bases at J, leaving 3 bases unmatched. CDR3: CASSLRQGETDTQYF. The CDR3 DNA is TGCGCCAGCAGCTTGAGACAGGGGGAGACAGATACGCAGTATTTT.

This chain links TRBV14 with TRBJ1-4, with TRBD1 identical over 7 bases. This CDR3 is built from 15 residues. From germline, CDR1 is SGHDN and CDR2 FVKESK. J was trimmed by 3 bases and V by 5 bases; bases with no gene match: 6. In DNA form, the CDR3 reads TGTGCCAGCAGCGACAGGGCTTTAGCTAATGAAAAACTGTTTTTT. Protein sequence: CASSDRALANEKLFF.

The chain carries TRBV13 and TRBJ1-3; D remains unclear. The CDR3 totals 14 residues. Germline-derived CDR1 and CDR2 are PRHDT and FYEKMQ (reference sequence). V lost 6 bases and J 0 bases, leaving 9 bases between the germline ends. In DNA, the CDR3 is TGTGCCAGCAGTACCGGGCTCTCTGGAAACACCATATATTTT. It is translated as CASSTGLSGNTIYF.

The CDR3 DNA sequence: TGCAGCACGGGACAGCAGAATCAGCCCCAGCATTTT. It yields the protein CSTGQQNQPQHF. The rearrangement links TRBV29-1 to TRBJ1-5; 7 bases align to TRBD1. The V segment lost 8 bases and the J segment 4 bases; nucleotides outside the gene matches: 5. The germline gives CDR1 SQVTM, CDR2 ANQGSEA. The CDR3 has 12 amino acids.

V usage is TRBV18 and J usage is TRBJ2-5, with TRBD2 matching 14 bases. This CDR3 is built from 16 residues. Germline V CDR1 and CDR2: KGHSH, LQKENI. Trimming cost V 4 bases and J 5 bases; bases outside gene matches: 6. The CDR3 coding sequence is TGTGCCAGCTCACGCTCCGGGACTAGCGGGAGTGAGACCCAGTACTTC. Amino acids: CASSRSGTSGSETQYF. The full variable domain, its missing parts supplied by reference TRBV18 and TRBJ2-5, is NAGVMQNPRHLVRRRGQEARLRCSPMKGHSHVYWYRQLPEEGLKFMVYLQKENIIDESGMPKERFSAEFPKEGPSILRIQQVVRGDSAAYFCASSRSGTSGSETQYFGPGTRLLVL.

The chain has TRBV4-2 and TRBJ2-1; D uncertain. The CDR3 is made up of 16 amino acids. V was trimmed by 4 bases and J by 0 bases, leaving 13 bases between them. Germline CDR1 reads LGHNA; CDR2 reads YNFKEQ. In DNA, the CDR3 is TGTGCCAGCAGCCCCACGGCAGCGAGCTCCTACAATGAGCAGTTCTTC. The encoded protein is CASSPTAASSYNEQFF.

The CDR3 region has the DNA TGCGCCAGCAGTGGCGGGGGCGGCCTTACCTACGAGCAGTACTTC. Protein: CASSGGGGLTYEQYF. The rearrangement uses TRBV5-1 and TRBJ2-7, with D possibly TRBD2 on 7 matching bases. The CDR3 runs 15 residues. V was pared by 5 bases and J by 2 bases, with 17 bases between. Germline V gene sequence: CDR1 SGHRS, CDR2 YFSETQ.

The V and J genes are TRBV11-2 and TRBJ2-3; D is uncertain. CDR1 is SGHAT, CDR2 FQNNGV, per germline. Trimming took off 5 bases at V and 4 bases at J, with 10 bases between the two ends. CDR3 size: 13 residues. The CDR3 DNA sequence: TGTGCCAGCAGCGTCCGCCTAGCAGATACGCAGTATTTT. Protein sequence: CASSVRLADTQYF.

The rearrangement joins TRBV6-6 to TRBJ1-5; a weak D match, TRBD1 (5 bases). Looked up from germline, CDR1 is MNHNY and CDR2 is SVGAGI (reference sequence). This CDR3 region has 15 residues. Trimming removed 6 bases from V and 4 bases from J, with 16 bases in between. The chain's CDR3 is CASRDVRGLNQPQHF. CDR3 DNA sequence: TGTGCCAGCAGGGACGTACGGGGGTTGAATCAGCCCCAGCATTTT.

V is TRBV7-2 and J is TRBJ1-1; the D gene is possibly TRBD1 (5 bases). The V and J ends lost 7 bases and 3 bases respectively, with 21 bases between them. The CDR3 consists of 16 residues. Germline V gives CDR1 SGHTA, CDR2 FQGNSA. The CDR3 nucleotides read TGTGCCAGCACCCCTCAATCCCGGGGGATCGACACTGAAGCTTTCTTT. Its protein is CASTPQSRGIDTEAFF.

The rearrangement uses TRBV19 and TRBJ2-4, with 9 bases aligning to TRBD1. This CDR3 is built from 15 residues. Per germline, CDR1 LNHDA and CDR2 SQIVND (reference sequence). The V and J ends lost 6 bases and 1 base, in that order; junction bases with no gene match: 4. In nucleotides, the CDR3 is TGTGCCAGTAGGGGACAGGGCGGCGCCAAAAACATTCAGTACTTC. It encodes CASRGQGGAKNIQYF.

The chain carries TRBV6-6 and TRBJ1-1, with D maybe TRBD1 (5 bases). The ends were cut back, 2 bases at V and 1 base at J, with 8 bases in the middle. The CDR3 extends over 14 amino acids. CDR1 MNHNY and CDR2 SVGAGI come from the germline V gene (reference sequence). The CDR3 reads CASSYLGGNTEAFF. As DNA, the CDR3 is TGTGCCAGCAGTTACCTCGGGGGGAACACTGAAGCTTTCTTT.

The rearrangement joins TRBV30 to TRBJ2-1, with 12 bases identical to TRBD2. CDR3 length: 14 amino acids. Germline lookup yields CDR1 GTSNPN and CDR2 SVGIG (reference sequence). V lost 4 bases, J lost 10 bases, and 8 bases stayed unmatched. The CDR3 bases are TGTGCCTGGACAGCTAGCGGGAGGGCAGACGAGCAGTTCTTC. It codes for CAWTASGRADEQFF.

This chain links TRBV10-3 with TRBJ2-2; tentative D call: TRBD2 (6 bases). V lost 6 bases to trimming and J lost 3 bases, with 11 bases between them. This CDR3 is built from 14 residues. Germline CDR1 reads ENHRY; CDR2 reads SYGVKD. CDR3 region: CAIRRGGDTGELFF. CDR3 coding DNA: TGTGCCATCAGGCGGGGAGGAGACACCGGGGAGCTGTTTTTT.

The CDR3 coding sequence is TGTGCCAGCAGCTTAGCTGACAGACCTCGACCTTACAATGAGCAGTTCTTC. This encodes CASSLADRPRPYNEQFF. The rearrangement links TRBV11-3 to TRBJ2-1; D may be TRBD1 (5 bases). The length of the CDR3 is 17 residues. Looked up from germline, CDR1 is SGHNT and CDR2 is YENEEA. The ends were cut back, 1 base at V and 4 bases at J, with 17 bases in the middle. Supplemented by reference TRBV11-3 and TRBJ2-1, the full variable domain reads EAGVVQSPRYKIIEKKQPVAFWCNPISGHNTLYWYLQNLGQGPELLIRYENEEAVDDSQLPKDRFSAERLKGVDSTLKIQPAELGDSAVYLCASSLADRPRPYNEQFFGPGTRLTVL.

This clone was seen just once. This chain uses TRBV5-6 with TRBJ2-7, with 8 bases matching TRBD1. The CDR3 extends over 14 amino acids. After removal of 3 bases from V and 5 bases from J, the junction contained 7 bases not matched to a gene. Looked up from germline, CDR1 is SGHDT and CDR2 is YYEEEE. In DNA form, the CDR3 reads TGTGCCAGCAGCTCCCTGGACAGGGTGCACGAGCAGTACTTC. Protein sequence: CASSSLDRVHEQYF. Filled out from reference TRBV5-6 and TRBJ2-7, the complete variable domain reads DAGVTQSPTHLIKTRGQQVTLRCSPKSGHDTVSWYQQALGQGPQFIFQYYEEEERQRGNFPDRFSGHQFPNYSSELNVNALLLGDSALYLCASSSLDRVHEQYFGPGTRLTVT.

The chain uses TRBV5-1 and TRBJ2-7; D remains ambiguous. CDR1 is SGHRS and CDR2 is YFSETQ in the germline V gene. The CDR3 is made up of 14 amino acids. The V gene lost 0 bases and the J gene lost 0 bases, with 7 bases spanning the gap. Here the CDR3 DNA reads TGCGCCAGCAGCTTGGAAAGGTCCTCCTACGAGCAGTACTTC. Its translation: CASSLERSSYEQYF. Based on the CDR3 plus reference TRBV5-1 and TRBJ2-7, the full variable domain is KAGVTQTPRYLIKTRGQQVTLSCSPISGHRSVSWYQQTPGQGLQFLFEYFSETQRNKGNFPGRFSGRQFSNSRSEMNVSTLELGDSALYLCASSLERSSYEQYFGPGTRLTVT.

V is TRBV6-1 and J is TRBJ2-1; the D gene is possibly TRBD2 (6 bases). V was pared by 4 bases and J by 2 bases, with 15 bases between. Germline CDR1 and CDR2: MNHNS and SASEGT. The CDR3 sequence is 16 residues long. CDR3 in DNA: TGTGCCAGCAGTGGTCGAGCTAGCGTACCCTACAATGAGCAGTTCTTC. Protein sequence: CASSGRASVPYNEQFF.

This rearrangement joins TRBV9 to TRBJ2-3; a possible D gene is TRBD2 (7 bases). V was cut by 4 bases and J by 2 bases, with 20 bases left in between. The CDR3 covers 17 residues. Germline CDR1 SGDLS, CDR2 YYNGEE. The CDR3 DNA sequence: TGTGCCAGCAGCTTTCGTGGGGGGGGCGCCCTCACAGATACGCAGTATTTT. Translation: CASSFRGGGALTDTQYF. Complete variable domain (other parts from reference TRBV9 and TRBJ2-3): DSGVTQTPKHLITATGQRVTLRCSPRSGDLSVYWYQQSLDQGLQFLIQYYNGEERAKGNILERFSAQQFPDLHSELNLSSLELGDSALYFCASSFRGGGALTDTQYFGPGTRLTVL.

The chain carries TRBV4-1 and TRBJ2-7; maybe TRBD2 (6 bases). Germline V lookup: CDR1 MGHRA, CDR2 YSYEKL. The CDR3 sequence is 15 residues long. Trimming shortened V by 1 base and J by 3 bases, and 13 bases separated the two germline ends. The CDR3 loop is CASSQGGTVIYEQYF. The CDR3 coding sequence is TGCGCCAGCAGCCAAGGTGGGACTGTCATCTACGAGCAGTACTTC.

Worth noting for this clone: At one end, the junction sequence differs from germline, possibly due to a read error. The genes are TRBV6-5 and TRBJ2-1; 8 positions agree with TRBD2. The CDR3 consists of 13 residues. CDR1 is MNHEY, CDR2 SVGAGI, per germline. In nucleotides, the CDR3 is TGTGCCACCAGTCCCGGGGGGGTCGATGAGCAGTTCTTC. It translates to CATSPGGVDEQFF.